Following are 5 T cell receptor beta chains from one sample sequenced in a study of OX40 agonist ivuxolimab in advanced cancers. Using immunoSEQ multiplex PCR, the repertoire was profiled, and TCRdb retains in-frame clones only, with some absent. The sample consists of tens of thousands of clones, around nine tenths of them appearing once. The input for sequencing was CD4+ or CD8+ T cells sorted from blood, taken in a trial of the OX40 agonist ivuxolimab. The receptor source for this set is an adult with an advanced solid tumor such as melanoma, head and neck, liver or kidney cancer.

V gene TRBV4-1 combines with J gene TRBJ2-3, with D possibly called TRBD1 or TRBD2 (6 bases each). The CDR3 runs 17 residues. CDR1 and CDR2 from the germline V gene are MGHRA and YSYEKL. The ends were cut back, 4 bases at V and 2 bases at J, with 19 bases in the middle. The CDR3 spells CASSPSTRGVYTDTQYF. The CDR3 nucleotides read TGCGCCAGCAGCCCCTCAACGAGGGGGGTGTACACAGATACGCAGTATTTT.

The chain has TRBV28 and TRBJ1-4, with D hard to call. Per germline, CDR1 MDHEN and CDR2 SYDVKM. With 2 bases removed from V and 0 bases from J, the gap between germline ends came to 4 bases. The CDR3 has 14 amino acids. The CDR3 reads CASSLIATNEKLFF. CDR3 DNA: TGTGCCAGCAGTTTAATCGCAACTAATGAAAAACTGTTTTTT.

The V call is TRBV7-8, the J call TRBJ2-7; 7 nucleotides match TRBD1. CDR1 and CDR2 from the germline V gene are SGHVS and FQNEAQ. The CDR3 has 14 residues. V was pared by 4 bases and J by 2 bases, with 5 bases of the junction left unmatched. The CDR3 here is CASSYSDRAYEQYF. In nucleotides, the CDR3 is TGTGCCAGCAGCTATAGCGACAGGGCCTACGAGCAGTACTTC. Combining the CDR3 with reference TRBV7-8 and TRBJ2-7 gives the whole variable domain GAGVSQSPRYKVAKRGQDVALRCDPISGHVSLFWYQQALGQGPEFLTYFQNEAQLDKSGLPSDRFFAERPEGSVSTLKIQRTQQEDSAVYLCASSYSDRAYEQYFGPGTRLTVT.

The chain employs TRBV5-4 and TRBJ1-1; weak D call: TRBD1 (6 bases). The germline CDR1 and CDR2 sequences are SGHNT and YYREEE (reference sequence). The CDR3 covers 16 residues. The germline V and J ends were trimmed by 3 bases and 4 bases, with 19 bases remaining between them. The CDR3 sequence: CASSSGPSVRGTEAFF. CDR3 DNA sequence: TGTGCCAGCAGCTCCGGGCCTTCCGTCAGGGGCACTGAAGCTTTCTTT.

The chain has TRBV18 and TRBJ2-1; 10 bases are shared with TRBD2. The CDR3 loop spans 15 amino acids. Germline assignment: CDR1 KGHSH and CDR2 LQKENI. Trimming at V came to 2 bases and at J to 5 bases, leaving 3 bases not matched to a gene. The CDR3 spells CASSPRTSGNNEQFF. Written as DNA, the CDR3 is TGTGCCAGCTCACCAAGGACTAGCGGAAACAATGAGCAGTTCTTC.